Following are 16 T cell receptor beta chains from one sample sequenced in a study of cytomegalovirus exposure and HLA in healthy donors. The table came from immunoSEQ multiplex PCR; TCRdb's copy has only in-frame clones and leaves some out. The table has 90,000 to 110,000 clones, about nine tenths seen once. Material for sequencing was PBMCs. These receptors came from a woman aged 18 to 35 in good health and CMV-seronegative.

V is TRBV2 and J is TRBJ2-5, with D uncertain. The CDR3 runs to 12 residues. V was clipped by 7 bases and J by 4 bases, with 10 bases between them. Germline lookup yields CDR1 SNHLY and CDR2 FYNNEI. Here the CDR3 reads CASNLAPETQYF. Written as DNA, the CDR3 is TGTGCCAGCAATCTGGCTCCAGAGACCCAGTACTTC.

V is TRBV6-6 and J is TRBJ2-3; 7 bases are a match to TRBD2. Germline V gene sequence: CDR1 MNHNY, CDR2 SVGAGI (reference sequence). The CDR3 is 16 residues long. Trimming at V came to 4 bases and at J to 0 bases, leaving 7 bases not matched to a gene. CDR3 in amino acids: CASSFSAGVSTDTQYF. The CDR3 coding sequence is TGTGCCAGCAGTTTTTCCGCGGGGGTGAGCACAGATACGCAGTATTTT.

The chain links TRBV5-4 to TRBJ2-2, with 7 bases matching TRBD1. V lost 2 bases, J lost 5 bases, and 6 bases stayed unmatched. CDR3 length: 15 amino acids. Germline V gene sequence: CDR1 SGHNT, CDR2 YYREEE (reference sequence). The CDR3 nucleotides are TGTGCCAGCAGCTTAGGGGGCTTGGGGACCGGGGAGCTGTTTTTT. Protein product: CASSLGGLGTGELFF.

The chain carries TRBV14 and TRBJ1-5; D is unresolved. This CDR3 contains 13 residues. The V end was cut by 0 bases, the J end by 9 bases, with 9 bases between. Germline V gene sequence: CDR1 SGHDN, CDR2 FVKESK. The CDR3 loop is CASSQDLVSPQHF. The CDR3 DNA follows: TGTGCCAGCAGCCAAGATCTTGTGTCGCCCCAGCATTTT.

The CDR3 DNA follows: TGTGCCAGCAGCGTTGGACTAGCGGGGTTCCAAGAGACCCAGTACTTC. Protein product: CASSVGLAGFQETQYF. The genes are TRBV9 and TRBJ2-5, with 12 bases fitting TRBD2. The germline gives CDR1 SGDLS, CDR2 YYNGEE. The CDR3 loop spans 16 amino acids. Germline trimming cut 2 bases from V and 1 base from J; bases unmatched to any gene: 3. Drawing the rest from reference TRBV9 and TRBJ2-5, the complete variable domain is DSGVTQTPKHLITATGQRVTLRCSPRSGDLSVYWYQQSLDQGLQFLIQYYNGEERAKGNILERFSAQQFPDLHSELNLSSLELGDSALYFCASSVGLAGFQETQYFGPGTRLLVL.

This rearrangement joins TRBV10-1 to TRBJ1-5; TRBD1 aligns across 10 bases. The CDR3 sequence is 16 residues long. The germline CDR1 and CDR2 sequences are WNHNN and SYGVQD (reference sequence). V lost 10 bases, J lost 1 base, and 10 bases stayed unmatched. In DNA, the CDR3 is TGCGCCAAAAAACCGGGACAGGGGAAGAGCAATCAGCCCCAGCATTTT. It is translated as CAKKPGQGKSNQPQHF.

This CDR3 reads CASSLYTGAWPQHF. In DNA form, the CDR3 reads TGTGCCAGCAGTTTGTACACAGGGGCATGGCCCCAGCATTTT. The rearrangement links TRBV27 to TRBJ1-5; 7 bases map to TRBD1. Trimming cost V 3 bases and J 9 bases; bases outside gene matches: 8. Germline assignment: CDR1 MNHEY and CDR2 SMNVEV (reference sequence). This CDR3 region has 14 residues.

A single count supports this clone. The rearrangement uses TRBV6-6 and TRBJ2-3; D is unresolved. The CDR3 has 15 residues. CDR1 and CDR2 (germline): MNHNY, SVGAGI (reference sequence). The V and J ends lost 6 bases and 1 base respectively, with 14 bases between them. The chain's CDR3 is CASSSLGSGTDTQYF. Written as DNA, the CDR3 is TGTGCCAGCAGCTCTTTGGGCTCGGGCACAGATACGCAGTATTTT.

V is TRBV4-1 and J is TRBJ1-1, with 8 nucleotides matching TRBD1. The CDR3 consists of 13 residues. With V trimmed by 1 base and J by 5 bases, 0 bases remained unmatched. Germline V gene lookup returns CDR1 MGHRA and CDR2 YSYEKL. CDR3 in DNA: TGCGCCAGCAGCCAAGGGACAGGGACTGAAGCTTTCTTT. The encoded protein is CASSQGTGTEAFF.

This chain connects TRBV5-5 to TRBJ1-4; 7 positions match TRBD1. Germline trimming cut 2 bases from V and 7 bases from J; bases unmatched to any gene: 14. CDR1 and CDR2 (germline): SGHKS, YYEKEE (reference sequence). The CDR3 length is 17 residues. CDR3 nucleotide sequence: TGTGCCAGCAGCTTAGGGGGCCAGGGCCGGCCCACTGAAAAACTGTTTTTT. Its translation is CASSLGGQGRPTEKLFF.

The V call is TRBV6-5, the J call TRBJ2-3; 7 bases are shared with TRBD2. In germline, CDR1 is MNHEY, CDR2 SVGAGI. The junction had 11 bases not matched to a gene; V was cut back by 2 bases and J by 6 bases. The CDR3 consists of 16 residues. The CDR3 bases are TGTGCCAGCAGTTACAGCGTCGGGGGGTACTTTGATACGCAGTATTTT. This translates into CASSYSVGGYFDTQYF.

The sample holds many counts of this clone. The chain links TRBV7-9 to TRBJ1-5; D might be TRBD1 (6 bases). The V end was cut by 5 bases, the J end by 5 bases, with 13 bases between. This CDR3 spans 14 amino acids. Germline CDR1 SEHNR, CDR2 FQNEAQ (reference sequence). The CDR3 DNA follows: TGTGCCAGCAGCCAAATGGACAGTCATCAGCCCCAGCATTTT. Translation gives CASSQMDSHQPQHF. The full variable domain, rest sourced from reference TRBV7-9 and TRBJ1-5, is DTGVSQNPRHKITKRGQNVTFRCDPISEHNRLYWYRQTLGQGPEFLTYFQNEAQLEKSRLLSDRFSAERPKGSFSTLEIQRTEQGDSAMYLCASSQMDSHQPQHFGDGTRLSIL.

The CDR3 sequence is CASSFRREGETQYF. The CDR3 DNA follows: TGTGCCAGCAGCTTCCGGAGGGAGGGGGAGACCCAGTACTTC. The gene calls are TRBV5-4 and TRBJ2-5; 7 nucleotides line up with TRBD2. The V and J ends lost 2 bases and 5 bases, in that order; junction bases with no gene match: 6. The germline CDR1 and CDR2 sequences are SGHNT and YYREEE (reference sequence). The CDR3 covers 14 residues.

This rearrangement joins TRBV30 to TRBJ1-5; tentative D call: TRBD1 (6 bases). Trimming removed 0 bases at V and 4 bases at J, with 13 bases between. This CDR3 contains 15 residues. Germline V gene data show CDR1 as GTSNPN and CDR2 as SVGIG (reference sequence). CDR3 nucleotide sequence: TGTGCCTGGAGTGTAGGTGGACAGTTTAATCAGCCCCAGCATTTT. Amino acids: CAWSVGGQFNQPQHF.

CDR3 loop: CASSPGMNTEAFF. The CDR3 nucleotides are TGCGCCAGCAGTCCAGGCATGAACACTGAAGCTTTCTTT. The chain is built from TRBV4-1 and TRBJ1-1, with no clear D. CDR3 size: 13 residues. From germline, CDR1 is MGHRA and CDR2 YSYEKL. Deletions cut 6 bases from V and 0 bases from J, with 8 bases between.

This clone was counted a single time. This rearrangement joins TRBV5-4 to TRBJ2-3; 7 nucleotides agree with TRBD2. V trimming: 7 bases; J trimming: 2 bases; junction bases outside the gene matches: 10. CDR1 and CDR2 from the germline V gene are SGHNT and YYREEE (reference sequence). The CDR3 loop spans 15 amino acids. In nucleotides, the CDR3 is TGTGCCAGCGGTCTCCGGGACTACCTCACAGATACGCAGTATTTT. Translation gives CASGLRDYLTDTQYF.